The source of this T cell receptor (beta chain) is a study of T cells in Graves' hyperthyroidism and ophthalmopathy. The J segment lost 0 bases and the V segment lost 3 bases, leaving 9 bases of the junction unmatched. The CDR3 runs to 19 residues. Per germline, CDR1 LNHDA and CDR2 SQIVND (reference sequence). RNA transcripts gave rise to amplified TCR beta CDR3 regions. The HTBI set primed first-round TCR CDR3 RT-PCR. Via MiXCR, TCRdb re-called the multiplex PCR reads, giving one row per CDR3 protein. The table shows fewer than 900,000 distinct CDR3 sequences, with roughly 17% occurring only once. Patients aged 18 to 65 had newly diagnosed hyperthyroidism of under 2 months' duration. Exclusions: uncontrolled infection, other autoimmune disease, pregnancy, lactation. In making diagnoses, clinical symptoms, serum thyroxine and TRAb, thyroid ultrasound and orbital computed tomography were all used. Each 10 ml fresh peripheral blood draw supplied the PBMCs.

This clonotype was seen a handful of times. The material sequenced was blood. This TCR came from a man between 18 and 35 years old with Graves' hyperthyroidism. This chain joins TRBV19 and TRBJ2-6; 9 bases agree with TRBD2. The CDR3 sequence: CASSITASGVLSGANVLTF. CDR3 nucleotide sequence: TGTGCCAGTAGTATTACCGCTAGCGGGGTACTCTCTGGGGCCAACGTCCTGACTTTC.